This section outlines one T cell receptor (beta chain) sequence together with its context. Per the study methods: Reference gene primer amplification in the assay estimated nucleated cell counts. The repertoire was sequenced with immunoSEQ multiplex PCR; TCRdb's copy has only in-frame clones and lacks some. V and J calls and clone size are given by that table; D and trimming were obtained from the DNA. The data contain around 92,000 clones, around 74% of them seen just once; the ten biggest clones take up just under 4%. Germline CDR1 and CDR2: SGHTA and FQGNSA. The CDR3 totals 13 residues. V was trimmed by 4 bases and J by 4 bases, leaving 9 bases between them. This specimen belongs to a study of blood T cell repertoires in COVID-19. Study context: Researchers got acute and convalescent COVID-19 samples from the United States, Italy and Spain. PBMCs, B-cell-depleted T cells, or T cells provided the cDNA or gDNA that made up the material.

The sequence came from a man aged 70 or older with COVID-19, enrolled during active disease. Sequencing used peripheral blood. The V and J genes are TRBV7-2 and TRBJ2-3; D not resolved. CDR3 protein: CASSSTPADTQYF. Here the CDR3 DNA reads TGTGCCAGCAGCTCAACCCCGGCAGATACGCAGTATTTT.